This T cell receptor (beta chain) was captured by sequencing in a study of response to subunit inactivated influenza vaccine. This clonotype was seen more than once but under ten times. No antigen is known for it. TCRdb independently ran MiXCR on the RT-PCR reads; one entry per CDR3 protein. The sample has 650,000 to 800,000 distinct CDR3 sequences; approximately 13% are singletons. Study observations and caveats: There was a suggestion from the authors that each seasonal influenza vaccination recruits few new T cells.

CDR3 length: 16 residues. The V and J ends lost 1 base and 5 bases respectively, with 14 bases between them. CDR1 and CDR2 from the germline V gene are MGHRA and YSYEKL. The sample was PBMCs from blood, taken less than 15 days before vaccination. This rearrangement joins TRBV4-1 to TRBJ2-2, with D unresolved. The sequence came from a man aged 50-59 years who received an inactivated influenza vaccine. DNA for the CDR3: TGCGCCAGCAGCCAAGGGTGGCAGATTAATACCGGGGAGCTGTTTTTT. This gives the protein CASSQGWQINTGELFF.